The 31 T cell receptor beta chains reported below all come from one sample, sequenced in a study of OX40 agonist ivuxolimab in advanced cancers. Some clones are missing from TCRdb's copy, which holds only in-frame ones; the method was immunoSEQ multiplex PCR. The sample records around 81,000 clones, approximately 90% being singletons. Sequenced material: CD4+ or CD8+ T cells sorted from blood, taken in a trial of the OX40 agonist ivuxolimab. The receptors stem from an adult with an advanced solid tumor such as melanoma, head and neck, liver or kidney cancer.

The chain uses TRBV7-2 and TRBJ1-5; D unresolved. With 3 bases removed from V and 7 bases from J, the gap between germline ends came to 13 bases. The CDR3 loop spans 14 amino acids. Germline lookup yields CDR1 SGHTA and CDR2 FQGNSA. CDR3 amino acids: CASSLGGFRQPQHF. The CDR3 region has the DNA TGTGCCAGCAGCTTGGGAGGGTTTAGGCAGCCCCAGCATTTT.

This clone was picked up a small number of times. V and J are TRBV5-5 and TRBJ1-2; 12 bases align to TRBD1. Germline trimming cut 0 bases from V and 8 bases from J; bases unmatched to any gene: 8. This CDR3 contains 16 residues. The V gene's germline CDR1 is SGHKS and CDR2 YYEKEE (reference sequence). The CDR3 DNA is TGTGCCAGCAGCTTGGCGTGGGGACAGGGGGCAGTAGGCTACACCTTC. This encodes CASSLAWGQGAVGYTF.

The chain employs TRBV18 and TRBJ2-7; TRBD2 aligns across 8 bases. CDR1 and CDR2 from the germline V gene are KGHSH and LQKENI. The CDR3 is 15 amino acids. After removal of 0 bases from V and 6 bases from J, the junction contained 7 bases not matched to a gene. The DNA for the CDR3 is TGTGCCAGCTCACCACCGGTCCGGGGGGGGCTCGAGCAGTACTTC. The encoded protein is CASSPPVRGGLEQYF.

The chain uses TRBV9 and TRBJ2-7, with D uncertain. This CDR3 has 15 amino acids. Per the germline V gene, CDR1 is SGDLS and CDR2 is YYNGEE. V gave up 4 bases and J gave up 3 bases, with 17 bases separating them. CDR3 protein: CASSPDFRAFYEQYF. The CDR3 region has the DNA TGTGCCAGCAGCCCCGATTTCCGCGCCTTCTACGAGCAGTACTTC.

Here the CDR3 reads CASKAGAPTGELFF. The CDR3 nucleotides are TGTGCCAGTAAAGCGGGAGCACCCACCGGGGAGCTGTTTTTT. This chain uses TRBV19 with TRBJ2-2, with 8 bases matching TRBD2. CDR3 length: 14 residues. V dropped 7 bases and J dropped 4; count of bases not matched to a gene: 5. CDR1 and CDR2 from the germline V gene are LNHDA and SQIVND (reference sequence).

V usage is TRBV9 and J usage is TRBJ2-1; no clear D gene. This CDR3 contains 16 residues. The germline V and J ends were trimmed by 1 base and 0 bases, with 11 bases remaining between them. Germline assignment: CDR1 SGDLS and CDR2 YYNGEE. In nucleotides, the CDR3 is TGTGCCAGCAGCGTATTGGCAGCAAGCTCCTACAATGAGCAGTTCTTC. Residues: CASSVLAASSYNEQFF.

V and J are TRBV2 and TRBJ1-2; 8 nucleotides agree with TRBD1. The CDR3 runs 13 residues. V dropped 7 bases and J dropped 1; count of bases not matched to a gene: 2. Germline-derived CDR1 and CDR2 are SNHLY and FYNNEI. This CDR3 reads CASNDRGNYGYTF. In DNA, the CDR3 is TGTGCCAGCAACGACAGGGGTAACTATGGCTACACCTTC.

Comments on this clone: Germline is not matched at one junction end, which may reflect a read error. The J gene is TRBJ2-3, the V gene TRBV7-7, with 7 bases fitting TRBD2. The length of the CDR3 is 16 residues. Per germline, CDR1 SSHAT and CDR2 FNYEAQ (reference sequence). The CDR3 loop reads CASSLESGMIPDTQYF. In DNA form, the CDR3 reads TGTGCTAGCAGCTTAGAAAGCGGGATGATTCCAGATACGCAGTATTTT.

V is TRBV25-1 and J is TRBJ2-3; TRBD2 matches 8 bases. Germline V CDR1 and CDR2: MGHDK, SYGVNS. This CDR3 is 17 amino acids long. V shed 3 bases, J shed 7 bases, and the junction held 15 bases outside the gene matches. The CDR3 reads CASSDPPGSGSRNTQYF. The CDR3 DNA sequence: TGTGCCAGCAGTGACCCTCCCGGGAGCGGGAGTAGGAATACGCAGTATTTT.

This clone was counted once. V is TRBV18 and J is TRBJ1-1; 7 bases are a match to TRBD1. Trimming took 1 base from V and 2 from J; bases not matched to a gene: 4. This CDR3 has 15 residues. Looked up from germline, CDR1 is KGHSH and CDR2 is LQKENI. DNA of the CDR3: TGTGCCAGCTCACCACTGGGACAGCTCAACACTGAAGCTTTCTTT. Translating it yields CASSPLGQLNTEAFF.

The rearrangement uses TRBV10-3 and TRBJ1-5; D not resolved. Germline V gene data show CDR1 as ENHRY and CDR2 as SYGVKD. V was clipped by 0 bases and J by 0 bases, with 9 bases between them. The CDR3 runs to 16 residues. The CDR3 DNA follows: TGTGCCATCAGTGAGTCGAGGCAGACTAGCAATCAGCCCCAGCATTTT. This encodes CAISESRQTSNQPQHF.

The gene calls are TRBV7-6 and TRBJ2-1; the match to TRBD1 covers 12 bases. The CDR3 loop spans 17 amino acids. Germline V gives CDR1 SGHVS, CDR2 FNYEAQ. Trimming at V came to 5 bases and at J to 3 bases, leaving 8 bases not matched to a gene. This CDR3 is CASSRKGQGANYNEQFF. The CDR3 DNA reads TGTGCCAGCAGCCGAAAGGGACAGGGGGCGAACTACAATGAGCAGTTCTTC.

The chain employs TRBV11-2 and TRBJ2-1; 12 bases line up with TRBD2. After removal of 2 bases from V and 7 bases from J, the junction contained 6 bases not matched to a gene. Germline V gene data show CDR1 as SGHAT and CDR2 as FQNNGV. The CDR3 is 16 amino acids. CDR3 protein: CASSLLAGGYRNEQFF. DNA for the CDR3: TGTGCCAGCAGCTTACTAGCGGGAGGGTATCGGAATGAGCAGTTCTTC.

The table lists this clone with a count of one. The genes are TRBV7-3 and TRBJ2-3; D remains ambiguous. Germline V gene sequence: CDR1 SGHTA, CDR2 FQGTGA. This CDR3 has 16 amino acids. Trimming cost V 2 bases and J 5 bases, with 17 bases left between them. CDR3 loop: CASSLDGGPLGDTQYF. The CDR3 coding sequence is TGTGCCAGCAGCTTAGACGGCGGCCCCCTCGGAGATACGCAGTATTTT.

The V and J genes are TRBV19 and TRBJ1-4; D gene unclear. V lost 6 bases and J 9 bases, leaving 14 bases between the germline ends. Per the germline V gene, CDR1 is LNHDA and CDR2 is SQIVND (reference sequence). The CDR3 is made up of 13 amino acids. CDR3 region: CASSAWAGKKLFF. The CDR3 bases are TGTGCCAGTAGCGCCTGGGCGGGGAAAAAACTGTTTTTT.

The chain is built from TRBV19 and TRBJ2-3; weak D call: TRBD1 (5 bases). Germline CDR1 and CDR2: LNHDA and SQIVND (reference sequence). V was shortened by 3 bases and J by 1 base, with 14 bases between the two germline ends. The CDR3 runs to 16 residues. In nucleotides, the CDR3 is TGTGCCAGTAGTATGGGGCAGGCCACGGGCACAGATACGCAGTATTTT. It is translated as CASSMGQATGTDTQYF.

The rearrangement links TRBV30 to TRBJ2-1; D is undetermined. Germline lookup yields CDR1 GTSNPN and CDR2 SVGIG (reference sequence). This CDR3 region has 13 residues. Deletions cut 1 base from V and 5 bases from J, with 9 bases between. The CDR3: CAWSGTYNNEQFF. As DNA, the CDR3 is TGTGCCTGGAGTGGGACCTACAACAATGAGCAGTTCTTC.

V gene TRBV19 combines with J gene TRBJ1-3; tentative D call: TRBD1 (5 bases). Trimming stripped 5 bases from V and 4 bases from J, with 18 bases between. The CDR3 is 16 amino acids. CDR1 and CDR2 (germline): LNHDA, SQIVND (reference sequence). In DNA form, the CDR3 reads TGTGCCAGTAGTCCGCGGTTCAGGGCGGCGGGAAACACCATATATTTT. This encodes CASSPRFRAAGNTIYF.

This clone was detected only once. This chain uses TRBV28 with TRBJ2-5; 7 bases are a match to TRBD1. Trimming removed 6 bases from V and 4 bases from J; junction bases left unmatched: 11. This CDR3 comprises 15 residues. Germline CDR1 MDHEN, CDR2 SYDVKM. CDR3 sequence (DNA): TGTGCCAGCAGCCTATCCTCGACAGGGACAGAGACCCAGTACTTC. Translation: CASSLSSTGTETQYF.

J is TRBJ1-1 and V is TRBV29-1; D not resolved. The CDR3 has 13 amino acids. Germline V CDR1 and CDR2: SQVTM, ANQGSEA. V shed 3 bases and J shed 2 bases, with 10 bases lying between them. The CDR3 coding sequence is TGCAGCGTTGATGGTCAGATCAACACTGAAGCTTTCTTT. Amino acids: CSVDGQINTEAFF.

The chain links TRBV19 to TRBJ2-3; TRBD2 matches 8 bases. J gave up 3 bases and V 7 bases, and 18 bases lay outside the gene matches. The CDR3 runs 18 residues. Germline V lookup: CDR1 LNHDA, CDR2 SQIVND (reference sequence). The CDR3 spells CASKRGTVSGRMTDTQYF. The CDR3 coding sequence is TGTGCCAGTAAACGAGGGACCGTAAGCGGGAGAATGACAGATACGCAGTATTTT.

As DNA, the CDR3 is TGCGCCAGCAGCGATACCACAGGAACGAACACCGGGGAGCTGTTTTTT. Translation: CASSDTTGTNTGELFF. The chain combines TRBV5-1 with TRBJ2-2; D is perhaps TRBD1 (5 bases). V lost 4 bases and J 0 bases, leaving 13 bases between the germline ends. The germline V gene has CDR1 SGHRS and CDR2 YFSETQ. The CDR3 spans 16 residues.

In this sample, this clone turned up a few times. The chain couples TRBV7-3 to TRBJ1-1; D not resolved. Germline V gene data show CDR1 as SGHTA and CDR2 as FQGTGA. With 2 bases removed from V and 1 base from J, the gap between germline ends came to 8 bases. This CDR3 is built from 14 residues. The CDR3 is CASSLLGQNTEAFF. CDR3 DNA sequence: TGTGCCAGCAGCTTATTGGGCCAGAACACTGAAGCTTTCTTT.

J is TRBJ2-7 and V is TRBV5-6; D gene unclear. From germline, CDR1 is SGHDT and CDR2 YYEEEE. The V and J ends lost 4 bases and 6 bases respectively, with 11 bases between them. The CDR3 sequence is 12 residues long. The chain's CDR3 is CASSRNWGEQYF. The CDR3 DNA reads TGTGCCAGCAGCAGGAACTGGGGCGAGCAGTACTTC.

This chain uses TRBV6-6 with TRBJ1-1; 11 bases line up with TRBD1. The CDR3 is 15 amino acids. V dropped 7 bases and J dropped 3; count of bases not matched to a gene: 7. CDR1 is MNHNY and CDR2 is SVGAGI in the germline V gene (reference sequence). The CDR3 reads CASTGQGAGDTEAFF. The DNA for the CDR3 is TGTGCCAGCACCGGACAGGGGGCTGGGGACACTGAAGCTTTCTTT.

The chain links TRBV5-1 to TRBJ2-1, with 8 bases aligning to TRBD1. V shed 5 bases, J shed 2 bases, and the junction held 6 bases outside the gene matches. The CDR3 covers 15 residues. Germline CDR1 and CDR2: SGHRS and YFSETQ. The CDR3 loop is CASRPGTGPYNEQFF. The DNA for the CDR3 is TGCGCCAGCAGACCCGGGACAGGACCCTACAATGAGCAGTTCTTC.

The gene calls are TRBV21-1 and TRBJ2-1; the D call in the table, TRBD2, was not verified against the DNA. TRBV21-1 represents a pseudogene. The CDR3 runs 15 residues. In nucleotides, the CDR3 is TGTGCCAGAAAACTCCGGGACTTTCCCTACAATGAGCAGTTCTTC. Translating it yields CARKLRDFPYNEQFF.

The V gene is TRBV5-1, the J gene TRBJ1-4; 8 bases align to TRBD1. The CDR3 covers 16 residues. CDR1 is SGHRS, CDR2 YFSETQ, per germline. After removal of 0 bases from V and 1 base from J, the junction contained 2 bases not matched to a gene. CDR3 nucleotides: TGCGCCAGCAGCTTGGATGGACAGGGAACTAATGAAAAACTGTTTTTT. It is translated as CASSLDGQGTNEKLFF.

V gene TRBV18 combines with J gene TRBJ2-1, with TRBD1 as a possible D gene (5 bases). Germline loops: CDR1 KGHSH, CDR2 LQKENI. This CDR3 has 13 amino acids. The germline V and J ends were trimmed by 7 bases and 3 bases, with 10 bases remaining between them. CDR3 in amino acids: CASFSDSYNEQFF. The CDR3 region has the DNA TGTGCCAGCTTCAGCGACAGCTACAATGAGCAGTTCTTC. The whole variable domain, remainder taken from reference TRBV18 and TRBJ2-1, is NAGVMQNPRHLVRRRGQEARLRCSPMKGHSHVYWYRQLPEEGLKFMVYLQKENIIDESGMPKERFSAEFPKEGPSILRIQQVVRGDSAAYFCASFSDSYNEQFFGPGTRLTVL.

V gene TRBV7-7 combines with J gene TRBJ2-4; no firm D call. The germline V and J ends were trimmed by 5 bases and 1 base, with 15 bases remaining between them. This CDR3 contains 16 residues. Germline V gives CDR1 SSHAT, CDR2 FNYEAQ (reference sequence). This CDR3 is CASSPRTVEAKNIQYF. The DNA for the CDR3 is TGTGCCAGCAGCCCACGGACGGTGGAGGCCAAAAACATTCAGTACTTC.

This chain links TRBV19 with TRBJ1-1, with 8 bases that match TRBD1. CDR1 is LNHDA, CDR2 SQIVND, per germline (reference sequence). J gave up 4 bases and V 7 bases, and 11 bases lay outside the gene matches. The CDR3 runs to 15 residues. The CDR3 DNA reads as TGTGCCAGTACCCAGGGGGGGGACAGGACCACTGAAGCTTTCTTT. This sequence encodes CASTQGGDRTTEAFF.